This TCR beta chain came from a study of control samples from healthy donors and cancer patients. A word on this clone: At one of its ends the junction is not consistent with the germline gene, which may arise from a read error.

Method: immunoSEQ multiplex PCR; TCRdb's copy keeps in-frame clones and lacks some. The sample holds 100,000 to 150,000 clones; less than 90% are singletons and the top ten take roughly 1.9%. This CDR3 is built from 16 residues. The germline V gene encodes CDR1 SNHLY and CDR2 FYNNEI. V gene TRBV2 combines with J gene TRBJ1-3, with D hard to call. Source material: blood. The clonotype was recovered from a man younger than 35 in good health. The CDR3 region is CTSSRNTLTSGNTIYF. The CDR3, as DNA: TGTACCAGCAGCCGCAACACTTTAACCTCTGGAAACACCATATATTTT.